One and the same sample provided the 9 T cell receptor beta chains below, sequenced in a study of type 1 regulatory T cells. Their antigens are not known. TCRdb redid the calling of the reads with MiXCR, one entry per CDR3 protein. The sample shows roughly 68,000 distinct CDR3 sequences, around 68% of them seen only once. The sequenced material came from cultured T cells, either the whole culture or a sorted T cell fraction (not recorded which). The subset was: Tr1-enriched cell product generated in vitro against host alloantigens. These receptors came from a human donor in good health.

This chain joins TRBV12-5 and TRBJ1-6, with D perhaps matching TRBD1 (6 bases). The CDR3 consists of 14 residues. V was clipped by 7 bases and J by 9 bases, with 16 bases between them. Per germline, CDR1 LGHNT and CDR2 FRNRAP. The CDR3 coding sequence is TGTGCTAGTGCCTCAGGGGCAGCTACTTCACCCCTCCACTTT. Residues: CASASGAATSPLHF.

This clonotype was observed a few times. The chain employs TRBV7-9 and TRBJ2-7, with 8 positions matching TRBD2. The CDR3 is 15 residues long. V lost 3 bases and J lost 5; bases outside the gene matches: 9. From germline, CDR1 is SEHNR and CDR2 FQNEAQ (reference sequence). The CDR3 coding sequence is TGTGCCAGCAGCTTTTTAAGCGGGAGTAGCCACGAGCAGTACTTC. Protein sequence: CASSFLSGSSHEQYF.

This clonotype appeared a few times. The CDR3 reads CASSSSGRFPDTQYF. The CDR3, as DNA: TGCGCCAGCAGCTCTAGCGGGAGGTTTCCAGATACGCAGTATTTT. The chain has TRBV5-1 and TRBJ2-3; 11 bases line up with TRBD2. The germline gives CDR1 SGHRS, CDR2 YFSETQ. V was pared by 3 bases and J by 4 bases, with 4 bases of the junction left unmatched. The CDR3 has 15 amino acids. Combining the CDR3 with reference TRBV5-1 and TRBJ2-3 gives the whole variable domain KAGVTQTPRYLIKTRGQQVTLSCSPISGHRSVSWYQQTPGQGLQFLFEYFSETQRNKGNFPGRFSGRQFSNSRSEMNVSTLELGDSALYLCASSSSGRFPDTQYFGPGTRLTVL.

The chain recombines TRBV6-1 with TRBJ1-5; tentatively, D is TRBD1 (5 bases). This CDR3 has 14 residues. Germline lookup yields CDR1 MNHNS and CDR2 SASEGT. V gave up 7 bases and J gave up 4 bases, with 14 bases separating them. CDR3 sequence (DNA): TGTGCCAGCACAGGAGGGGCCCTAAATCAGCCCCAGCATTTT. Amino acid sequence: CASTGGALNQPQHF.

The rearrangement links TRBV7-2 to TRBJ1-5; 10 bases agree with TRBD1. Germline-derived CDR1 and CDR2 are SGHTA and FQGNSA. This CDR3 has 16 amino acids. Trimming removed 5 bases from V and 4 bases from J; junction bases left unmatched: 8. In DNA, the CDR3 is TGTGCCAGCAGCACCCGGGACAGGGGCGTTAATCAGCCCCAGCATTTT. Translating gives CASSTRDRGVNQPQHF.

This clonotype showed up just a few times. J is TRBJ2-2 and V is TRBV19; tentatively, D is TRBD1 or TRBD2 (6 bases each). From germline, CDR1 is LNHDA and CDR2 SQIVND (reference sequence). The V end was cut by 7 bases, the J end by 1 base, with 19 bases between. The CDR3 has 17 residues. In nucleotides, the CDR3 is TGTGCCAGTAAACGCAATGGGGGGCAGCGGAACACCGGGGAGCTGTTTTTT. It codes for CASKRNGGQRNTGELFF.

This clonotype has a handful of counts. The CDR3 DNA reads TGTGCCAGCAGTCCCCCAGGAGGGACTAGGGGTGACGAGCAGTACTTC. Amino acids: CASSPPGGTRGDEQYF. V is TRBV2 and J is TRBJ2-7; 8 positions agree with TRBD2. Germline V gene lookup returns CDR1 SNHLY and CDR2 FYNNEI. With 5 bases clipped from V and 5 bases from J, the junction kept 14 bases outside the gene matches. CDR3 length: 16 residues.

The chain is built from TRBV7-2 and TRBJ2-1; D ambiguous. The ends were cut back, 5 bases at V and 5 bases at J, with 16 bases in the middle. This CDR3 region has 15 residues. Germline V CDR1 and CDR2: SGHTA, FQGNSA. This CDR3 is CASSTPGGKDNEQFF. DNA of the CDR3: TGTGCCAGCAGCACTCCAGGTGGGAAAGACAATGAGCAGTTCTTC.

The rearrangement links TRBV19 to TRBJ1-5; D gene uncertain. Germline assignment: CDR1 LNHDA and CDR2 SQIVND (reference sequence). The CDR3 is 14 residues long. Trimming stripped 4 bases from V and 4 bases from J, with 11 bases between. CDR3 nucleotide sequence: TGTGCCAGTAGTAGTCCCCCCTCGAATCAGCCCCAGCATTTT. Translating it yields CASSSPPSNQPQHF.